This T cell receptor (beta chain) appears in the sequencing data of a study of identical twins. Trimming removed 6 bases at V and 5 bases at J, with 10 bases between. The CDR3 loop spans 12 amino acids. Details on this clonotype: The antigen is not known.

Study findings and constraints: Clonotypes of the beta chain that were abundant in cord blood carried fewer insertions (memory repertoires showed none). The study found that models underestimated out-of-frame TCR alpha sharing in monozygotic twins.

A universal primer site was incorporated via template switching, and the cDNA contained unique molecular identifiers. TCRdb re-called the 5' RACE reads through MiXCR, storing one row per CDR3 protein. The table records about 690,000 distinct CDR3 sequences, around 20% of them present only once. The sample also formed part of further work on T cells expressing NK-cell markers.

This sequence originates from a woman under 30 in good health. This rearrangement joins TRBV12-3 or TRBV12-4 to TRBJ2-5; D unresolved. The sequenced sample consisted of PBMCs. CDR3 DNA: TGTGCCAGCAGCACGGACGGGGAGACCCAGTACTTC. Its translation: CASSTDGETQYF.